This entry describes one TCR beta chain. The record originates from a study of blood T cell repertoires in COVID-19. The CDR3 loop spans 16 amino acids. J lost 8 bases, V lost 1 base, and 12 bases had no gene match. Germline V lookup: CDR1 SGHVS, CDR2 FQNEAQ. Authors' analysis steps: Reference gene primer amplification gave nucleated cell count estimates. Assay used: immunoSEQ multiplex PCR; TCRdb lists only in-frame clones, some missing. V, J and clone size derive from that table, while D and trimming were established from the DNA sequence. Among about 180,000 clones listed, 89% were seen once. The source of this sequence is a woman in her thirties or forties with acute COVID-19. Sequenced: PBMCs or T cells enriched from blood (not recorded which). The J gene is TRBJ1-2, the V gene TRBV7-8; TRBD1 matches 8 bases. The CDR3: CASSLGTGQGSQGYTF. For the CDR3, the DNA is TGTGCCAGCAGCTTAGGGACAGGGCAGGGATCGCAAGGCTACACCTTC.